The present T cell receptor (beta chain) was sequenced within a study of shared clonotypes between healthy human individuals. Findings and caveats of the study: It was anticipated that sequencing depth would influence how many clonotypes donors shared. Few donors restricted represented genetic and exposure-history diversity.

This CDR3 comprises 21 residues. Germline V gene sequence: CDR1 SGHRS, CDR2 YFSETQ. V dropped 1 base and J dropped 0 bases, with 23 bases sitting between them. The repertoire was sequenced with immunoSEQ multiplex PCR; TCRdb's copy has only in-frame clones and lacks some. The sample has more than 850,000 clones; approximately 80% are singletons. As concerns this clone: The antigen remains undetermined.

The sequenced sample was memory CD4+ T cells from PBMCs. Subset meaning: CD45RA-negative fraction. The rearrangement links TRBV5-1 to TRBJ2-6; D perhaps matches TRBD2 (6 bases). This sequence originates from a man aged 18 to 29 in good health. Some clones in this sample may be carry-over from other donors' samples. The CDR3 nucleotides are TGCGCCAGCAGCTTGCGGATTAGAGGGGAGGCATTAACCTCTGGGGCCAACGTCCTGACTTTC. Residues: CASSLRIRGEALTSGANVLTF.